The rows below give T cell receptor beta chains drawn from one sample of a study of neurological immune-mediated disorders. TCRdb itself ran the 5' RACE reads through MiXCR, one entry per CDR3 protein. The data contain tens of thousands of distinct CDR3 sequences, just under 4.5% of them seen just once; the ten biggest clones take up approximately 5.4%. The source material was PBMCs. The receptors come from a woman aged 55-70 years with multiple sclerosis. CDR3s include the opening cysteine and the closing phenylalanine or tryptophan. A D gene is named only where the DNA matches it firmly. Some rows have no size entry. The others give once, few or many, or a class for an expanded clone.

CASTEVQSGTEAFF	TGCGCCAGCACCGAAGTCCAGTCCGGGACTGAAGCTTTCTTT	many	TRBJ1-1	TRBV5-1	-
CSAPDRVSDGAFF	TGCAGTGCTCCAGACAGGGTCTCGGATGGGGCTTTCTTT	-	TRBJ1-1	TRBV20-1	TRBD1
CASSPTENTEAFF	TGTGCCAGCAGCCCGACGGAGAACACTGAAGCTTTCTTT	many	TRBJ1-1	TRBV7-9	-
CASSVGQDTEAFF	TGTGCCAGCAGCGTAGGGCAAGACACTGAAGCTTTCTTT	many	TRBJ1-1	TRBV9	-
CASSLASGVNEQFF	TGTGCCAGCAGCTTGGCTAGCGGGGTAAATGAGCAGTTCTTC	many	TRBJ2-1	TRBV5-5	TRBD2
CSAERSGWGETQYF	TGCAGTGCTGAGCGGTCAGGGTGGGGGGAGACCCAGTACTTC	-	TRBJ2-5	TRBV20-1	-
CASTMIRSSEAFF	TGTGCCAGCACTATGATCCGTTCGTCTGAAGCTTTCTTT	many	TRBJ1-1	TRBV6-1	-
CSARRTGASYEQYF	TGCAGTGCTAGGAGGACAGGGGCGTCCTACGAGCAGTACTTC	-	TRBJ2-7	TRBV20-1	TRBD1
CASSLDPLETQYF	TGTGCCAGCAGCTTGGACCCGTTAGAGACCCAGTACTTC	few	TRBJ2-5	TRBV7-2	-
CSARGGSSDTQYF	TGCAGTGCTAGAGGGGGTTCATCAGATACGCAGTATTTT	many	TRBJ2-3	TRBV20-1	-
CSARAYDNEQFF	TGCAGTGCTAGAGCTTACGACAATGAGCAGTTCTTC	-	TRBJ2-1	TRBV20-1	-
CSATRQVYNQPQHF	TGCAGTGCCACAAGACAGGTTTACAATCAGCCCCAGCATTTT	many	TRBJ1-5	TRBV20-1	-
CASSFGPGDGLSTDTQYF	TGCGCCAGCAGCTTTGGTCCGGGAGACGGTTTAAGCACAGATACGCAGTATTTT	-	TRBJ2-3	TRBV5-1	-
CSARDKWTGANVLTF	TGCAGTGCTAGAGATAAGTGGACTGGGGCCAACGTCCTGACTTTC	many	TRBJ2-6	TRBV20-1	-
CASSLGVGTPNSPLNF	TGTGCCAGCAGCTTAGGGGTGGGGACACCGAATTCACCCCTCAACTTT	few	TRBJ1-6	TRBV7-2	-
CSAREGATDTQYF	TGCAGTGCTAGAGAAGGGGCCACAGATACGCAGTATTTT	many	TRBJ2-3	TRBV20-1	-
CASSNPEVFRYNEQFF	TGTGCCAGCAGTAACCCGGAAGTCTTTAGGTACAATGAGCAGTTCTTC	many	TRBJ2-1	TRBV28	-
CAWSVDQADIQYF	TGTGCCTGGAGTGTTGACCAAGCCGACATTCAGTACTTC	many	TRBJ2-4	TRBV30	-
CASSQTTRIFTGELFF	TGCGCCAGCAGCCAGACTACCCGGATTTTCACCGGGGAGCTGTTTTTT	many	TRBJ2-2	TRBV4-1	-
CASTREPTYNEQFF	TGTGCCAGCACTAGGGAGCCGACCTACAATGAGCAGTTCTTC	-	TRBJ2-1	TRBV12-3/TRBV12-4	-
CSASIGGENTEAFF	TGCAGTGCTAGTATAGGGGGGGAGAACACTGAAGCTTTCTTT	few	TRBJ1-1	TRBV20-1	-
CATKGDRVFYGYTF	TGTGCCACCAAGGGCGACAGGGTCTTCTATGGCTACACCTTC	few	TRBJ1-2	TRBV2	TRBD1
CASSFQDRWGETQYF	TGTGCCAGCAGCTTTCAGGACAGGTGGGGAGAGACCCAGTACTTC	few	TRBJ2-5	TRBV7-8	TRBD1
CASSPPGQGGTGELFF	TGTGCCAGCAGCCCCCCAGGCCAGGGTGGCACCGGGGAGCTGTTTTTT	many	TRBJ2-2	TRBV7-9	-
CASSSSTGGALNF	TGCGCCAGCAGCTCGTCCACAGGGGGTGCCCTCAACTTT	few	TRBJ1-6	TRBV5-1	TRBD1
CASSHNSPYSTDTQYF	TGTGCCAGTTCTCACAACTCCCCTTACAGCACAGATACGCAGTATTTT	few	TRBJ2-3	TRBV19	-
CASSLQGTQPQHF	TGTGCCAGCAGCTTGCAGGGGACTCAGCCCCAGCATTTT	few	TRBJ1-5	TRBV5-4	-
CSALAGGGPDEQFF	TGCAGTGCACTGGCCGGAGGGGGCCCCGATGAGCAGTTCTTC	few	TRBJ2-1	TRBV20-1	-
CASSPSVESGELFF	TGTGCCAGCTCACCATCCGTTGAGTCCGGGGAGCTGTTTTTT	-	TRBJ2-2	TRBV18	-
CASSWGQINQPQHF	TGTGCCAGCAGTTGGGGACAGATCAATCAGCCCCAGCATTTT	many	TRBJ1-5	TRBV28	TRBD1
CASQGDVSPLNF	TGTGCCAGCCAAGGGGATGTCTCACCCCTCAACTTT	-	TRBJ1-6	TRBV28	-
CASSLSAGYGYTF	TGTGCCAGCAGCTTATCGGCAGGCTATGGCTACACCTTC	many	TRBJ1-2	TRBV5-6	-
CASSLLLGNTGELFF	TGTGCCAGCAGTTTGCTCTTGGGGAACACCGGGGAGCTGTTTTTT	-	TRBJ2-2	TRBV6-6	-
CSAVETSGGPLEQFF	TGCAGTGCTGTGGAGACTAGCGGGGGGCCCCTTGAGCAGTTCTTC	many	TRBJ2-1	TRBV20-1	TRBD2
CASSRAGTSEETQYF	TGCGCCAGCAGCCGAGCGGGGACTAGCGAAGAGACCCAGTACTTC	many	TRBJ2-5	TRBV4-3	TRBD2